This T cell receptor (beta chain) was identified during a study of T cell responses to AZD1222 COVID-19 vaccine. TCRdb's table, derived via immunoSEQ multiplex PCR, lists solely in-frame clones and lacks some. The table lists 150,000 to 200,000 clones, over 80% of them singletons. CDR1 and CDR2 from the germline V gene are MNHEY and SVGEGT. The length of the CDR3 is 12 residues. Trimming took off 0 bases at V and 7 bases at J, with 6 bases between the two ends. This receptor was obtained from an adult who received the MenACWY meningococcal vaccine as a control. The genes are TRBV6-2 or TRBV6-3 and TRBJ1-1; D remains unclear. The specimen was peripheral blood, collected 28 days after the second dose of the MenACWY control vaccine. CDR3 coding DNA: TGTGCCAGCAGTTACTCCTGGTTTGAAGCTTTCTTT. It is translated as CASSYSWFEAFF.